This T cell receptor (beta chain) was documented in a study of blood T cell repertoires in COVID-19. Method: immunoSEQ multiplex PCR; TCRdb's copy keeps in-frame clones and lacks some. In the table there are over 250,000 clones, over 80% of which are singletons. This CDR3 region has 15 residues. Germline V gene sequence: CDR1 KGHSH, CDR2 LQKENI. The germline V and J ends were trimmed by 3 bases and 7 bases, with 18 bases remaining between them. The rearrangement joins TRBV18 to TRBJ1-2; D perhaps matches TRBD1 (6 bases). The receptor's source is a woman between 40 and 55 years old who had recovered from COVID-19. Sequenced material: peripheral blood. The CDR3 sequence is CASSPSGGAELGYTF. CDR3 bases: TGTGCCAGCTCACCGTCGGGGGGCGCCGAGCTTGGCTACACCTTC.